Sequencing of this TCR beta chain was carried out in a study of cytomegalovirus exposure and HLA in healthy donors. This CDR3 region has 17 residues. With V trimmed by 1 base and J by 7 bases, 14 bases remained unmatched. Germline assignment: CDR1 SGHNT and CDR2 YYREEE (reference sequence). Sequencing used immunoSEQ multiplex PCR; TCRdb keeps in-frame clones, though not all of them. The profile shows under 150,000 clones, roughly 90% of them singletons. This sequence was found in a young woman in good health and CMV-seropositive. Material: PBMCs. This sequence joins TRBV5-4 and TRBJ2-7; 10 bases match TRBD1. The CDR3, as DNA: TGTGCCAGCAGCTTGACTCCCTCGGGACAGGGGCGCGGGGAGCAGTACTTC. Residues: CASSLTPSGQGRGEQYF.